This T cell receptor beta chain was sequenced in a study of T-cell memory formation after mild COVID-19. Whole-study results and caveats: Contracting clones from day 15 to 85 showed balanced CD4/CD8; later expanders favored CD4+.

In TCRdb, the 5' RACE reads were re-called with MiXCR into one record per CDR3 protein. The profile covers 500,000 to 600,000 distinct CDR3 sequences, with approximately 19% appearing a single time and around 13% taken by the ten largest. There are a few counts of this clonotype. Its specificity is not known. V gave up 8 bases and J gave up 2 bases, with 20 bases separating them. CDR1 is SNHLY, CDR2 FYNNEI, per germline. This CDR3 is 16 amino acids long. The receptor's source is an adult woman who had mild COVID-19 (a few samples of this study predate the infection). Cell type and time point are not known. The sample was PBMCs or a T cell subset sorted from them (not recorded which). The V call is TRBV2, the J call TRBJ2-3; TRBD1 or TRBD2 may be the D gene (5 bases each). CDR3 in amino acids: CASGPRMGPFTDTQYF. The CDR3 DNA is TGTGCCAGCGGACCAAGAATGGGACCCTTCACAGATACGCAGTATTTT.